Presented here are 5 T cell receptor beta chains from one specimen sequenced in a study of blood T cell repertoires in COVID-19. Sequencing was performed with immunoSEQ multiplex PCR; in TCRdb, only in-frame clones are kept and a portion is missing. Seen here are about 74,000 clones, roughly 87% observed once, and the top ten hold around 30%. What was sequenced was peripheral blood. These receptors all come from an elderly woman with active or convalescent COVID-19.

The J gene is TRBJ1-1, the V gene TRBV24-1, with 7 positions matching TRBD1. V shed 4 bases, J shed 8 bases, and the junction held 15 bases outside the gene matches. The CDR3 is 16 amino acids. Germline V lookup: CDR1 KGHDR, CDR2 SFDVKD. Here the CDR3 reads CATSELATGAEREAFF. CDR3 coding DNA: TGTGCCACCAGTGAACTGGCTACAGGGGCCGAGCGGGAAGCTTTCTTT.

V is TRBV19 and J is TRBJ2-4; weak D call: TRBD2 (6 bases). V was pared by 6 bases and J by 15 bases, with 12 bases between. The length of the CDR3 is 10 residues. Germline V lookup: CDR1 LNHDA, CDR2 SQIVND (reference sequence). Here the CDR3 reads CASSFGGGYF. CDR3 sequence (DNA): TGTGCCAGTAGCTTTGGGGGAGGGTACTTC. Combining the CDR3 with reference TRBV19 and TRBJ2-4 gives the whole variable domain DGGITQSPKYLFRKEGQNVTLSCEQNLNHDAMYWYRQDPGQGLRLIYYSQIVNDFQKGDIAEGYSVSREKKESFPLTVTSAQKNPTAFYLCASSFGGGYFGAGTRLSVL.

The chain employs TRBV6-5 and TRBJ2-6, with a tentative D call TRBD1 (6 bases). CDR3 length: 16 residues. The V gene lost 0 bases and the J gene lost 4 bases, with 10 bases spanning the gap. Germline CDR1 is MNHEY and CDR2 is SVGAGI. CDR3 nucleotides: TGTGCCAGCAGTTACTCGGGCACAGGGGGGGCCAACGTCCTGACTTTC. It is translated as CASSYSGTGGANVLTF.

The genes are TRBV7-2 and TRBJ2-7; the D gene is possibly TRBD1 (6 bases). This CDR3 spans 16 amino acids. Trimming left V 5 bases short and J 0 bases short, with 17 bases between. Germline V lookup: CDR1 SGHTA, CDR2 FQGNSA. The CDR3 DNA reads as TGTGCCAGCAGCCTCGACCGGACAGCCTCCTCCTACGAGCAGTACTTC. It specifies CASSLDRTASSYEQYF.

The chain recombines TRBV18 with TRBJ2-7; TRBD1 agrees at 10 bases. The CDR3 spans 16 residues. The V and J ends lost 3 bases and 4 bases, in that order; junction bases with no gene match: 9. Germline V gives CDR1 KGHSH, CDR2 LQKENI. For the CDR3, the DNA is TGTGCCAGCTCACCTCCGGGACAGGGGATCGGATACGAGCAGTACTTC. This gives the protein CASSPPGQGIGYEQYF.